This TCR beta chain was captured by sequencing in a study of control samples from healthy donors and cancer patients. Method: immunoSEQ multiplex PCR; TCRdb's copy keeps in-frame clones and lacks some. The table has about 160,000 clones, roughly 94% seen once; the top ten hold about 15%. Details on this clone: This same CDR3 is encoded by further DNA sequences in the sample.

Germline values: CDR1 SGHDT, CDR2 YYEEEE. The CDR3 has 11 amino acids. Trimming took off 0 bases at V and 10 bases at J, with 5 bases between the two ends. This clonotype originated in a man aged 55 to 70 with colorectal cancer. The source material was PBMCs. This chain uses TRBV5-6 with TRBJ2-1, with D uncertain. The CDR3 region is CASSLGPEQFF. CDR3 coding DNA: TGTGCCAGCAGCTTGGGACCCGAGCAGTTCTTC.